These 5 T cell receptor beta chains share one sample of origin, sequenced in a study of shared clonotypes between healthy human individuals. Clones were sequenced by immunoSEQ multiplex PCR, and TCRdb holds only the in-frame ones, with some missing. The sample contains hundreds of thousands of clones, 90% to 95% of which appear only once. Terminally differentiated effector memory CD45RA+ cells were left out of the naive CD8 fraction, which was CD45RO-negative and positively selected for CCR7. The sequenced sample was naive CD8+ T cells sorted from blood. The source is a man in his thirties or forties in good health.

This chain uses TRBV4-1 with TRBJ1-1, with D possibly TRBD1 on 6 matching bases. Per the germline V gene, CDR1 is MGHRA and CDR2 is YSYEKL. This CDR3 is built from 15 residues. V was trimmed by 1 base and J by 8 bases, leaving 17 bases between them. In nucleotides, the CDR3 is TGCGCCAGCAGCCAAGGTTATTTGGACAGCCTAGAAGCTTTCTTT. Translation gives CASSQGYLDSLEAFF.

V is TRBV25-1 and J is TRBJ2-1, with D tentatively TRBD2 (5 bases). The germline V gene has CDR1 MGHDK and CDR2 SYGVNS. This CDR3 is 13 amino acids long. V lost 4 bases, J lost 10 bases, and 14 bases lay in between. In DNA form, the CDR3 reads TGTGCCAGCAGTGTATCGAGGACTCGGGAGCAGTTCTTC. This sequence encodes CASSVSRTREQFF.

V gene TRBV29-1 combines with J gene TRBJ1-2; D might be TRBD1 (6 bases). V was clipped by 5 bases and J by 2 bases, with 9 bases between them. This CDR3 is 12 amino acids long. CDR1 and CDR2 from the germline V gene are SQVTM and ANQGSEA. CDR3 sequence reads: CSVQTGNYGYTF. The CDR3 DNA is TGCAGCGTTCAAACAGGGAACTATGGCTACACCTTC.

J is TRBJ2-3 and V is TRBV7-9; no reliable D call. The ends were cut back, 4 bases at V and 2 bases at J, with 7 bases in the middle. Looked up from germline, CDR1 is SEHNR and CDR2 is FQNEAQ (reference sequence). The CDR3 covers 13 residues. CDR3 coding DNA: TGTGCCAGCAGCTCCCCCTTCACAGATACGCAGTATTTT. Encoded protein: CASSSPFTDTQYF.

The rearrangement uses TRBV7-9 and TRBJ2-5; 8 bases are shared with TRBD2. Trimming at V came to 5 bases and at J to 2 bases, leaving 7 bases not matched to a gene. CDR1 and CDR2 (germline): SEHNR, FQNEAQ (reference sequence). CDR3 length: 15 residues. CDR3 nucleotide sequence: TGTGCCAGCAGCCTCGATACGGGAGGGCAAGAGACCCAGTACTTC. Translation gives CASSLDTGGQETQYF.